This passage covers 16 T cell receptor beta chains from one sample sequenced in a study of OX40 agonist ivuxolimab in advanced cancers. Using immunoSEQ multiplex PCR, the repertoire was profiled, and TCRdb retains in-frame clones only, with some absent. There are 55,000 to 80,000 clones in the sample; approximately 88% occur only once, and 7.5% to 9% lies in the top ten. Sequencing used CD4+ or CD8+ T cells sorted from blood, obtained in a trial of the OX40 agonist ivuxolimab. All receptors derive from an adult with an advanced solid tumor such as melanoma, head and neck, liver or kidney cancer.

This chain uses TRBV5-1 with TRBJ1-1, with TRBD1 as a possible D gene (6 bases). V was trimmed by 4 bases and J by 0 bases, leaving 10 bases between them. Germline V gene data show CDR1 as SGHRS and CDR2 as YFSETQ. This CDR3 comprises 14 residues. The CDR3 nucleotides are TGCGCCAGCAGCGCCAGGGGAATGAACACTGAAGCTTTCTTT. Translated, it gives CASSARGMNTEAFF.

The rearrangement uses TRBV6-5 and TRBJ2-7, with a possible D match to TRBD2 (5 bases). CDR1 is MNHEY, CDR2 SVGAGI, per germline. The CDR3 runs to 11 residues. V lost 6 bases and J 6 bases, leaving 9 bases between the germline ends. CDR3 sequence reads: CASSRGSEQYF. CDR3 DNA: TGTGCCAGCAGCCGAGGGTCCGAGCAGTACTTC.

V and J are TRBV2 and TRBJ2-7, with 10 bases aligning to TRBD2. CDR1 and CDR2 from the germline V gene are SNHLY and FYNNEI. This CDR3 has 19 amino acids. The V segment lost 2 bases and the J segment 3 bases; nucleotides outside the gene matches: 16. CDR3 sequence: CASSELPPGFEREGYEQYF. The CDR3, as DNA: TGTGCCAGCAGTGAACTGCCCCCGGGTTTCGAGCGGGAGGGCTACGAGCAGTACTTC.

This clone appeared a few times. Other DNA sequences of this sample code for an identical CDR3. The chain employs TRBV18 and TRBJ1-5, with 9 positions matching TRBD1. This CDR3 comprises 15 residues. The germline V gene has CDR1 KGHSH and CDR2 LQKENI. V lost 2 bases and J lost 4; bases outside the gene matches: 3. CDR3 bases: TGTGCCAGCTCACCAGACAGGGGGGGTAATCAGCCCCAGCATTTT. Its translation: CASSPDRGGNQPQHF.

This clone came up a few times. CDR3 bases: TGTGCCAGCAGCTTACTAAGGGGCTACGAGCAGTACTTC. This codes for CASSLLRGYEQYF. The chain links TRBV13 to TRBJ2-7, with a tentative D call TRBD1 (5 bases). With 2 bases removed from V and 3 bases from J, the gap between germline ends came to 8 bases. The germline V gene encodes CDR1 PRHDT and CDR2 FYEKMQ (reference sequence). CDR3 length: 13 amino acids.

The chain has TRBV28 and TRBJ1-1, with a possible D match to TRBD1 (6 bases). Germline V gene data show CDR1 as MDHEN and CDR2 as SYDVKM. Trimming removed 0 bases at V and 1 base at J, with 9 bases between. The CDR3 extends over 15 amino acids. The CDR3 sequence: CASSLWGDTNTEAFF. Written as DNA, the CDR3 is TGTGCCAGCAGTTTATGGGGGGACACGAACACTGAAGCTTTCTTT.

V gene TRBV7-9 combines with J gene TRBJ2-1; the D gene is possibly TRBD2 (5 bases). This CDR3 is built from 14 residues. V was pared by 2 bases and J by 7 bases, with 12 bases between. The germline V gene encodes CDR1 SEHNR and CDR2 FQNEAQ (reference sequence). The DNA for the CDR3 is TGTGCCAGCAGCTTATGGACTCCGAGGAATGAGCAGTTCTTC. It encodes CASSLWTPRNEQFF.

This chain links TRBV5-6 with TRBJ2-2; D is possibly TRBD1 or TRBD2 (5 bases each). Trimming took 2 bases from V and 6 from J, leaving 8 bases between them. The length of the CDR3 is 13 residues. The germline V gene has CDR1 SGHDT and CDR2 YYEEEE. The CDR3 reads CASSFGGAGELFF. Written as DNA, the CDR3 is TGTGCCAGCAGCTTTGGGGGAGCCGGGGAGCTGTTTTTT.

The CDR3 region has the DNA TGCGCCAGCAGCCAAGGCCCCGAAGGGGGTGAGCAGTTCTTC. It specifies CASSQGPEGGEQFF. The gene calls are TRBV4-3 and TRBJ2-1, with a tentative D call TRBD1 (6 bases). The V gene lost 1 base and the J gene lost 9 bases, with 13 bases spanning the gap. This CDR3 region has 14 residues. Per the germline V gene, CDR1 is LGHNA and CDR2 is YSLEER.

The chain carries TRBV2 and TRBJ2-2; D is ambiguous. Trimming shortened V by 6 bases and J by 0 bases, and 8 bases separated the two germline ends. Per germline, CDR1 SNHLY and CDR2 FYNNEI. CDR3 size: 14 residues. The CDR3 region is CASRRLTNTGELFF. CDR3 DNA: TGTGCCAGCAGGCGACTTACGAACACCGGGGAGCTGTTTTTT. The variable domain in full, with the rest retrieved from reference TRBV2 and TRBJ2-2, is EPEVTQTPSHQVTQMGQEVILRCVPISNHLYFYWYRQILGQKVEFLVSFYNNEISEKSEIFDDQFSVERPDGSNFTLKIRSTKLEDSAMYFCASRRLTNTGELFFGEGSRLTVL.

The chain joins TRBV5-1 to TRBJ2-7; TRBD1 matches at 7 bases. V trimming: 4 bases; J trimming: 0 bases; junction bases outside the gene matches: 10. The CDR3 consists of 16 residues. Germline V CDR1 and CDR2: SGHRS, YFSETQ. CDR3 in amino acids: CASSLWTGQSSYEQYF. The CDR3 region has the DNA TGCGCCAGCAGCCTATGGACAGGTCAGAGCTCCTACGAGCAGTACTTC.

V and J are TRBV19 and TRBJ1-1; D remains unclear. Germline CDR1 reads LNHDA; CDR2 reads SQIVND (reference sequence). V was shortened by 4 bases and J by 0 bases, with 9 bases between the two germline ends. This CDR3 comprises 14 residues. The CDR3 sequence: CASSTPRVNTEAFF. The DNA for the CDR3 is TGTGCCAGTAGTACCCCACGCGTGAACACTGAAGCTTTCTTT.

The chain uses TRBV5-1 and TRBJ2-5; tentatively, D is TRBD1 or TRBD2 (6 bases each). The CDR3 is 15 amino acids. V was cut by 0 bases and J by 5 bases, with 14 bases left in between. Germline CDR1 and CDR2: SGHRS and YFSETQ. CDR3 region: CASSLERGAGETQYF. CDR3 nucleotide sequence: TGCGCCAGCAGCTTGGAAAGGGGGGCCGGCGAGACCCAGTACTTC.

V gene TRBV4-1 combines with J gene TRBJ2-1; tentatively, D is TRBD1 (5 bases). There are 15 residues in the CDR3. Germline V gene sequence: CDR1 MGHRA, CDR2 YSYEKL. V gave up 0 bases and J gave up 0 bases, with 6 bases separating them. This CDR3 reads CASSQETDSYNEQFF. In DNA form, the CDR3 reads TGCGCCAGCAGCCAAGAGACAGACTCCTACAATGAGCAGTTCTTC.

The chain has TRBV6-7 and TRBJ1-2; maybe TRBD1 (5 bases). TRBV6-7 falls under the ORF class, with uncertain function. Trimming took off 5 bases at V and 8 bases at J, with 21 bases between the two ends. The CDR3 loop spans 15 amino acids. CDR3 DNA: TGTGCCAGCAGTCTATGGGACGGGCTTACCTACGGCTACACCTTC. It translates to CASSLWDGLTYGYTF.

J is TRBJ1-2 and V is TRBV2; TRBD1 matches 7 bases. CDR3 length equals 15 residues. Trimming took 6 bases from V and 4 from J; bases not matched to a gene: 11. The germline CDR1 and CDR2 sequences are SNHLY and FYNNEI. CDR3 sequence (DNA): TGTGCCAGCAGCATAGACAGGGTCGATGGCTATGGCTACACCTTC. Translating gives CASSIDRVDGYGYTF.